The source of this TCR beta chain is a study of blood T cell repertoires in COVID-19. Looking at the study overall: Both acute and convalescent COVID-19 samples were obtained from the United States, Italy and Spain.

In assigning cohorts, the study relied on participant-reported clinical history. Assay: immunoSEQ multiplex PCR; the TCRdb copy retains only in-frame clones and omits some. The sample has 490,000 or so clones, approximately 91% seen once. V lost 6 bases, J lost 3 bases, and 13 bases stayed unmatched. CDR3 size: 16 residues. Looked up from germline, CDR1 is SGHTA and CDR2 is FQGNSA. The source of this sequence is an older woman who had recovered from COVID-19. Sample: PBMCs or T cells enriched from blood (not recorded which). V and J are TRBV7-2 and TRBJ1-2, with 7 nucleotides matching TRBD1. The CDR3 region is CASRSRSTGVDYGYTF. The CDR3 DNA reads as TGTGCCAGCAGATCCCGGTCCACAGGGGTTGACTATGGCTACACCTTC.